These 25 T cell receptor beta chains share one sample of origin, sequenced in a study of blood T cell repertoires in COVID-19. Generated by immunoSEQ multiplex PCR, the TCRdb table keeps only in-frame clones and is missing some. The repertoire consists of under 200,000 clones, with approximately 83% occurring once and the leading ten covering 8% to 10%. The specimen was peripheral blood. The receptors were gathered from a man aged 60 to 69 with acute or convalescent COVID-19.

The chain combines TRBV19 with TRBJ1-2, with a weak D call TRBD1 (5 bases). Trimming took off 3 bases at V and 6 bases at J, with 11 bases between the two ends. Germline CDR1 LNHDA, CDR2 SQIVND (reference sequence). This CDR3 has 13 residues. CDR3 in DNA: TGTGCCAGTAGTATCGGGGGGAAGAATGGCTACACCTTC. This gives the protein CASSIGGKNGYTF.

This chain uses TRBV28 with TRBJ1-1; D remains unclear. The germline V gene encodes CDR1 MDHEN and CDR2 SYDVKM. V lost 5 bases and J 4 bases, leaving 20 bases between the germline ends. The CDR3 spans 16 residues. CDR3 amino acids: CASSATAYGSGTEAFF. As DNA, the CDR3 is TGTGCCAGCAGTGCCACTGCGTACGGATCGGGCACTGAAGCTTTCTTT.

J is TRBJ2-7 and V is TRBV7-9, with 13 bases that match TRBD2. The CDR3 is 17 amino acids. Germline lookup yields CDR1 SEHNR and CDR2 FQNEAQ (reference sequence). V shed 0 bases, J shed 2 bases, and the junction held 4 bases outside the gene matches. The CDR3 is CASSLASTSGRPYEQYF. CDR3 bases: TGTGCCAGCAGCTTAGCCTCGACTAGCGGGAGGCCCTACGAGCAGTACTTC.

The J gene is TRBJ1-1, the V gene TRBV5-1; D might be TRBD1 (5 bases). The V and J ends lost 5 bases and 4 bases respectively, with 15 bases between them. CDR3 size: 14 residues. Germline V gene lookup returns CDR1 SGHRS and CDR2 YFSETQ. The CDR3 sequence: CASRPQGSSTEAFF. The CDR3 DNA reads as TGCGCCAGCAGACCCCAGGGCTCGAGCACTGAAGCTTTCTTT. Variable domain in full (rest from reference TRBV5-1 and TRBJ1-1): KAGVTQTPRYLIKTRGQQVTLSCSPISGHRSVSWYQQTPGQGLQFLFEYFSETQRNKGNFPGRFSGRQFSNSRSEMNVSTLELGDSALYLCASRPQGSSTEAFFGQGTRLTVV.

The CDR3 sequence: CASSPLQRSNYGYTF. In nucleotides, the CDR3 is TGTGCCAGCAGTCCCCTACAGAGATCTAACTATGGCTACACCTTC. V gene TRBV27 combines with J gene TRBJ1-2, with D unresolved. The CDR3 has 15 amino acids. Germline V CDR1 and CDR2: MNHEY, SMNVEV (reference sequence). V lost 5 bases, J lost 0 bases, and 13 bases lay in between.

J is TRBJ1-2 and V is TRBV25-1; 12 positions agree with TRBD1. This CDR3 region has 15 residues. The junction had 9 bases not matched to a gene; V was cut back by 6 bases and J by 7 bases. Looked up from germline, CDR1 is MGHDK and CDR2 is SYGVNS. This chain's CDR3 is CASSLGTGGRLGYTF. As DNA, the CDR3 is TGTGCCAGCAGCCTAGGGACAGGGGGCCGGCTTGGCTACACCTTC.

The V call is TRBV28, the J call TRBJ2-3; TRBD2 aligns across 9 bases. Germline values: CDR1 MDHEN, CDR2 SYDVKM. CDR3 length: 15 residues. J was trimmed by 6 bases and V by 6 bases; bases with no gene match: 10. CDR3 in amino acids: CASSRPGREGDTQYF. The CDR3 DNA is TGTGCCAGCAGCCGCCCTGGGCGGGAGGGCGATACGCAGTATTTT. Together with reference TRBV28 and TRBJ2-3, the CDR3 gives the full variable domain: DVKVTQSSRYLVKRTGEKVFLECVQDMDHENMFWYRQDPGLGLRLIYFSYDVKMKEKGDIPEGYSVSREKKERFSLILESASTNQTSMYLCASSRPGREGDTQYFGPGTRLTVL.

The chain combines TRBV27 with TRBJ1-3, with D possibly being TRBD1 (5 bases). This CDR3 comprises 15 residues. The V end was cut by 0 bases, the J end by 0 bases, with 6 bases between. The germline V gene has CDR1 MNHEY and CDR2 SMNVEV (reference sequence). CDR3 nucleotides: TGTGCCAGCAGTTTATCAGGGGTCTCTGGAAACACCATATATTTT. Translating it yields CASSLSGVSGNTIYF.

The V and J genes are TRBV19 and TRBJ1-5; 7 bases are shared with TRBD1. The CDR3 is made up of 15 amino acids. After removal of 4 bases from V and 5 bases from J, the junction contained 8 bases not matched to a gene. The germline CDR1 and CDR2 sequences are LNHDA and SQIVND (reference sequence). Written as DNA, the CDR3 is TGTGCCAGTAGTACCCGGGACAGAAACTATCAGCCCCAGCATTTT. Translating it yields CASSTRDRNYQPQHF.

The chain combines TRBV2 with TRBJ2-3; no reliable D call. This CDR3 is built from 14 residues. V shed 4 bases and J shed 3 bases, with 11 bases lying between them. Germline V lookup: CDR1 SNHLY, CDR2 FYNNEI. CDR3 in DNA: TGTGCCAGCAGTGGGCAGGCAAGGACAGATACGCAGTATTTT. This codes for CASSGQARTDTQYF.

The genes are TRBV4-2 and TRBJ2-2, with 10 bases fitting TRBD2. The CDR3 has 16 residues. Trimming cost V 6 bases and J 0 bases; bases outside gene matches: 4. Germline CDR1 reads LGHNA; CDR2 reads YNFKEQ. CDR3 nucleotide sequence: TGTGCCAGCAGGCTAGCGGGAGCACCGAACACCGGGGAGCTGTTTTTT. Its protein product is CASRLAGAPNTGELFF.

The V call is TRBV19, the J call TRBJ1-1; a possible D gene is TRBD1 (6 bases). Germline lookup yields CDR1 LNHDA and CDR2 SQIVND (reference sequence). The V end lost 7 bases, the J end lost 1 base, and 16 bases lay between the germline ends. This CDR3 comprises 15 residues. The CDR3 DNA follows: TGTGCCAGTATTATGTCGGGGGGCTCGAACACTGAAGCTTTCTTT. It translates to CASIMSGGSNTEAFF.

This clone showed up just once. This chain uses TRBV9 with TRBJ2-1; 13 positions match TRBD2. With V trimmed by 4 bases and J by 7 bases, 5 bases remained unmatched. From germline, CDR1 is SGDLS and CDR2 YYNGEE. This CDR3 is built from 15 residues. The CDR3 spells CASSLGLAGDNEQFF. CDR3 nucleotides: TGTGCCAGCAGCCTTGGACTAGCGGGAGATAATGAGCAGTTCTTC.

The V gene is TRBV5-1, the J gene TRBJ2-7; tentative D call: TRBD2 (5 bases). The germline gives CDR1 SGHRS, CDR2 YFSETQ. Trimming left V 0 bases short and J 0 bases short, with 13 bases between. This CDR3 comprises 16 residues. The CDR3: CASSLDGSVFSYEQYF. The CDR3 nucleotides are TGCGCCAGCAGCTTGGATGGTAGCGTCTTCTCCTACGAGCAGTACTTC.

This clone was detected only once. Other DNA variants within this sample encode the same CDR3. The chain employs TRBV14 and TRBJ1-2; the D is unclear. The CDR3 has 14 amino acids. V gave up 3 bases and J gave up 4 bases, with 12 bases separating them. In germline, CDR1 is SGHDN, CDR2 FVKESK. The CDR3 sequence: CASSQDVAGYGYTF. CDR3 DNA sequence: TGTGCCAGCAGCCAGGATGTAGCGGGCTATGGCTACACCTTC.

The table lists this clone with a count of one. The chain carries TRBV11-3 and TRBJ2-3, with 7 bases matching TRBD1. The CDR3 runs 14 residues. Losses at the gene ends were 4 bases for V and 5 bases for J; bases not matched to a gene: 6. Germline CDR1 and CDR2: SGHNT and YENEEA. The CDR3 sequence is CASSSGTVRDTQYF. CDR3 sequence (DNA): TGTGCCAGCAGCTCCGGGACAGTCCGAGATACGCAGTATTTT.

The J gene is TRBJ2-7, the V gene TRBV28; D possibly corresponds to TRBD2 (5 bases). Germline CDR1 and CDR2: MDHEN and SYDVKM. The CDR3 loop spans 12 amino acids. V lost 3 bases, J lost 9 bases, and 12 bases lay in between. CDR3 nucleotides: TGTGCCAGCAGTTTGACCCAAGGAGGGCAGTACTTC. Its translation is CASSLTQGGQYF.

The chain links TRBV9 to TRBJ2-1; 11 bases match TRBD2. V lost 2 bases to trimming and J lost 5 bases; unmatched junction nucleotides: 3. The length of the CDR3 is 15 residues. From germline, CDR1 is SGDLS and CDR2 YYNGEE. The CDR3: CASSVTSGSNNEQFF. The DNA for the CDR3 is TGTGCCAGCAGCGTCACTAGCGGGAGTAACAATGAGCAGTTCTTC. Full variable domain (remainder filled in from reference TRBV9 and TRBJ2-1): DSGVTQTPKHLITATGQRVTLRCSPRSGDLSVYWYQQSLDQGLQFLIQYYNGEERAKGNILERFSAQQFPDLHSELNLSSLELGDSALYFCASSVTSGSNNEQFFGPGTRLTVL.

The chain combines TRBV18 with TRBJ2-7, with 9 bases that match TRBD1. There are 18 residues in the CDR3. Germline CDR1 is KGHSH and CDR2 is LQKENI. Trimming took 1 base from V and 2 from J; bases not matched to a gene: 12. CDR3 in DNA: TGTGCCAGCTCACCACTCCCCCCCCCGGGACAGGGCGCCTACGAGCAGTACTTC. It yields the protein CASSPLPPPGQGAYEQYF.

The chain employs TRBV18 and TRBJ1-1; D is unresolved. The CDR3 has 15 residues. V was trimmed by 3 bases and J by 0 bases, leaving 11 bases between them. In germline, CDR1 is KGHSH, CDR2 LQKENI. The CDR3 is CASSPQGGVNTEAFF. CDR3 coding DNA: TGTGCCAGCTCACCGCAAGGCGGGGTGAACACTGAAGCTTTCTTT. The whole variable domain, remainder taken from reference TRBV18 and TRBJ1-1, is NAGVMQNPRHLVRRRGQEARLRCSPMKGHSHVYWYRQLPEEGLKFMVYLQKENIIDESGMPKERFSAEFPKEGPSILRIQQVVRGDSAAYFCASSPQGGVNTEAFFGQGTRLTVV.

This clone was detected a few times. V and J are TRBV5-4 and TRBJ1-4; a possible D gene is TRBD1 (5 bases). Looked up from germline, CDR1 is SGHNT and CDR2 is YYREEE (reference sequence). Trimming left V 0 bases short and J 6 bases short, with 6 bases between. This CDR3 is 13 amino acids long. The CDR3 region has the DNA TGTGCCAGCAGCTTGGGACAGTATGAAAAACTGTTTTTT. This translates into CASSLGQYEKLFF.

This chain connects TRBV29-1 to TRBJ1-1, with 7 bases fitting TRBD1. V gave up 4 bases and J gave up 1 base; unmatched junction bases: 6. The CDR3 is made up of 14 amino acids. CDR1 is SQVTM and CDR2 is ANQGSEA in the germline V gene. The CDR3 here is CSVVRDSSNTEAFF. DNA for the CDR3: TGCAGCGTTGTGAGGGACAGCTCGAACACTGAAGCTTTCTTT.

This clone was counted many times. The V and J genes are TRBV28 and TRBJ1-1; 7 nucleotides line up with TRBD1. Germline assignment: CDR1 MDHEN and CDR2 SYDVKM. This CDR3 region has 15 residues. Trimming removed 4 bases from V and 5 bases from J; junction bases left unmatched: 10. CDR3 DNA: TGTGCCAGCAGTTCGGTAGGTCGACAGGGAACTGAAGCTTTCTTT. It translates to CASSSVGRQGTEAFF.

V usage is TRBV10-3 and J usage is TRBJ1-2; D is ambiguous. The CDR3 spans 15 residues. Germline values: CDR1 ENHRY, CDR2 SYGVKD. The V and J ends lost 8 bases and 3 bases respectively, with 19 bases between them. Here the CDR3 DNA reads TGTGCCATCCGGGGATCGCCAACCGGGGACTATGGCTACACCTTC. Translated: CAIRGSPTGDYGYTF.

CDR3 amino acids: CASSHKTSSYTDTQYF. The CDR3 bases are TGCGCCAGCAGCCACAAGACTAGCAGCTACACAGATACGCAGTATTTT. V is TRBV4-1 and J is TRBJ2-3; 7 bases line up with TRBD2. CDR3 length equals 16 residues. Germline CDR1 is MGHRA and CDR2 is YSYEKL. The V gene end was trimmed by 3 bases and the J gene end by 2 bases; junction bases not matched to a gene: 8.